This is a list of T cell receptor beta chains from one sample in a study of cytomegalovirus exposure and HLA in healthy donors. Generated by immunoSEQ multiplex PCR, the TCRdb table keeps only in-frame clones and is missing some. The data show approximately 170,000 clones, more than 70% seen once. Sequencing input: PBMCs. The receptors here all came from a male donor in good health and CMV-seronegative. Both conserved end residues are part of each CDR3. Each record gives: D gene, clone size, V gene, CDR3 length, J gene, CDR3 DNA, CDR3 protein. The D gene is left open where the match is weak. Clone size is given for some rows only: seen once, a few or many times, or a class if the clone is expanded.

TRBD1,few,TRBV6-6,15,TRBJ1-1,TGTGCCAGCAGTCCTTTGGACAGGTTGAACACTGAAGCTTTCTTT,CASSPLDRLNTEAFF
TRBD2,NA,TRBV7-6,15,TRBJ2-7,TGTGCCAGCAGCCCCACTAGCGGTAGGCTCTACGAGCAGTACTTC,CASSPTSGRLYEQYF
TRBD1,NA,TRBV30,16,TRBJ2-1,TGTGCCTGGACTCTGAGGGGGCTAAGCTCCTACAATGAGCAGTTCTTC,CAWTLRGLSSYNEQFF
NA,NA,TRBV18,14,TRBJ2-7,TGTGCCAGCTCACCAACCGACACTAGCTACGAGCAGTACTTC,CASSPTDTSYEQYF
TRBD1,NA,TRBV5-1,15,TRBJ2-1,TGCGCCAGCAGCTCCGGACAGGGGGTTAACAATGAGCAGTTCTTC,CASSSGQGVNNEQFF
TRBD1,NA,TRBV19,16,TRBJ1-2,TGTGCCAGTAGTATAATACCGGGACAGGGGGCTGGAGGCTACACCTTC,CASSIIPGQGAGGYTF
NA,few,TRBV29-1,9,TRBJ2-7,TGCAGCGTTGAATATGAGCAGTACTTC,CSVEYEQYF
NA,NA,TRBV5-1,13,TRBJ2-3,TGCGCCAGCACCAACAGTGGCACAGATACGCAGTATTTT,CASTNSGTDTQYF
TRBD1,NA,TRBV28,16,TRBJ1-2,TGTGCCAGCAGTTTGCTCCTCGGACAGGGAGGCTATGGCTACACCTTC,CASSLLLGQGGYGYTF
NA,NA,TRBV25-1,12,TRBJ2-7,TGTGCCAGCAGTGAATCGGGCTACGAGCAGTACTTC,CASSESGYEQYF
NA,once,TRBV18,15,TRBJ2-1,TGTGCCAGCTCACCACGGGGGACTGGATACAATGAGCAGTTCTTC,CASSPRGTGYNEQFF
TRBD2,NA,TRBV18,15,TRBJ2-1,TGTGCCAGCTCACCACCGAGCGGGGGTTACAATGAGCAGTTCTTC,CASSPPSGGYNEQFF
TRBD1,NA,TRBV6-1,14,TRBJ1-4,TGTGCCAGCGATCCGGGACAGGGTGGTGAAAAACTGTTTTTT,CASDPGQGGEKLFF
TRBD2,NA,TRBV5-1,15,TRBJ2-1,TGCGCCAGCAGCTGGAGCGGGGGGGCCGTAAATGAGCAGTTCTTC,CASSWSGGAVNEQFF
TRBD1,NA,TRBV5-1,16,TRBJ2-3,TGCGCCAGCAGCTTTGGGACAGGGCCCTTCACAGATACGCAGTATTTT,CASSFGTGPFTDTQYF
NA,NA,TRBV2,14,TRBJ1-4,TGTGCCAGCAGTGCACAGGTTGAGAATGAAAAACTGTTTTTT,CASSAQVENEKLFF
TRBD1,few,TRBV4-2,14,TRBJ1-5,TGTGCCAGCAGCCCGGGACAGGGGCCGGGGCCCCAGCATTTT,CASSPGQGPGPQHF
NA,NA,TRBV6-6,12,TRBJ2-5,TGTGCCAGCAGTTTGGAGCGCGAGACCCAGTACTTC,CASSLERETQYF
NA,NA,TRBV7-3,14,TRBJ2-3,TGTGCCAGCAGCTTATTAGGGGGTGCAGATACGCAGTATTTT,CASSLLGGADTQYF
NA,NA,TRBV19,18,TRBJ2-1,TGTGCCAGTAGACGGACAGGGCGAGGAGCGGGAAAAGCCAATGAGCAGTTCTTC,CASRRTGRGAGKANEQFF
TRBD1,NA,TRBV27,18,TRBJ1-1,TGTGCCAGCAGTGCTTGGGGGATAGGGACAGGGTCGTTCGCTGAAGCTTTCTTT,CASSAWGIGTGSFAEAFF
NA,NA,TRBV4-1,17,TRBJ2-3,TGCGCCAGCAGCCAAGATTCAGTTGGTCAGGGCACAGATACGCAGTATTTT,CASSQDSVGQGTDTQYF
NA,few,TRBV6-4,10,TRBJ1-1,TGTGCCCTCGGGAACACTGAAGCTTTCTTT,CALGNTEAFF
TRBD2,NA,TRBV11-2,16,TRBJ2-7,TGTGCCAGCAGCTTTCCCAGCGGGAGAGGGTCCTACGAGCAGTACTTC,CASSFPSGRGSYEQYF
TRBD1,NA,TRBV13,12,TRBJ1-1,TGTGCCAGCAGCCGACAGGGCGGTGAAGCTTTCTTT,CASSRQGGEAFF
TRBD2,NA,TRBV7-6,19,TRBJ2-7,TGTGCCAGCAGCCGTACTTCGACTAGCGGGACGATTAGCTCCTACGAGCAGTACTTC,CASSRTSTSGTISSYEQYF
TRBD1,NA,TRBV7-3,14,TRBJ2-6,TGTGCCAGCAGCGACAGGGCTGGGGCCAACGTCCTGACTTTC,CASSDRAGANVLTF
TRBD1,NA,TRBV5-1,14,TRBJ2-5,TGCGCCAGCAGCTTGTGGGGGACAGGACAGACCCAGTACTTC,CASSLWGTGQTQYF
TRBD1,NA,TRBV4-2,17,TRBJ1-1,TGTGCCAGCAGCCCCCACGAGGACAGGGGTAGCGGCACTGAAGCTTTCTTT,CASSPHEDRGSGTEAFF
TRBD1,NA,TRBV30,13,TRBJ1-6,TGTGCCTGGGCCGGGACAGGGAATTCACCCCTCCACTTT,CAWAGTGNSPLHF
NA,NA,TRBV7-2,15,TRBJ2-2,TGTGCCAGCAGCTTAGGTTTTTCTATCACCGGGGAGCTGTTTTTT,CASSLGFSITGELFF
TRBD2,NA,TRBV27,16,TRBJ2-2,TGTGCCAGCAGTCCCCTGGCTAGCGGGTCCGCCGGGGAGCTGTTTTTT,CASSPLASGSAGELFF
TRBD1,few,TRBV4-1,17,TRBJ1-5,TGCGCCAGCAGCCAAGCAGGACAGGGACGGGGGAATCAGCCCCAGCATTTT,CASSQAGQGRGNQPQHF
TRBD2,NA,TRBV10-3,15,TRBJ2-7,TGTGCCATCAGTGAGTCGGGTCTAGCGGGAGAAGAGCAGTACTTC,CAISESGLAGEEQYF
NA,NA,TRBV4-2,15,TRBJ2-3,TGTGCCAGCAGCCAAGAGACTAACGGGATGGATACGCAGTATTTT,CASSQETNGMDTQYF
NA,NA,TRBV28,14,TRBJ1-2,TGTGCCAGCAGTTTACTTCGCGGGTACTATGGCTACACCTTC,CASSLLRGYYGYTF
NA,NA,TRBV28,12,TRBJ1-4,TGTGCCAGCAGCCTAGGACAGCCTCCGTTGTTTTTT,CASSLGQPPLFF
TRBD1,NA,TRBV6-1,15,TRBJ1-2,TGTGCCAGCAGGGTGGGACAGGGCTCTCTCTATGGCTACACCTTC,CASRVGQGSLYGYTF
TRBD1,few,TRBV5-6,15,TRBJ2-1,TGTGCCAGCAGGGATGGACAGGGAGACTGGGATGAGCAGTTCTTC,CASRDGQGDWDEQFF
TRBD2,NA,TRBV7-2,16,TRBJ2-7,TGTGCCAGCAGCTTAGACTCAGCGGGAGGTTCCTACGAGCAGTACTTC,CASSLDSAGGSYEQYF
TRBD2,few,TRBV6-4,17,TRBJ2-3,TGTGCCAGCAGTGACTCGACTAGCGGGGGGGGCACAGATACGCAGTATTTT,CASSDSTSGGGTDTQYF
NA,NA,TRBV9,14,TRBJ1-2,TGTGCCAGCAGCGTCCAGGGGAATAACTATGGCTACCCCTTC,CASSVQGNNYGYPF
NA,NA,TRBV19,15,TRBJ2-5,TGTGCCAGTAGTATGGGTACAGGGACACAAGAGACCCAGTACTTC,CASSMGTGTQETQYF
TRBD1,few,TRBV5-1,15,TRBJ1-4,TGCGCCAGCAGCGAAACAGGGGGAGTAAATGAAAAACTGTTTTTT,CASSETGGVNEKLFF
NA,few,TRBV6-1,12,TRBJ2-7,TGTGCCAGCAGTGACGGGGACTACGAGCAGTACTTC,CASSDGDYEQYF
NA,NA,TRBV20-1,11,TRBJ2-5,TGCAGTGCTAGAGATCAGGAGACCCAGTACTTC,CSARDQETQYF
TRBD1,NA,TRBV7-8,14,TRBJ2-5,TGTGCCAGCAGCTCGACAGGGTTCCAAGAGACCCAGTACTTC,CASSSTGFQETQYF
NA,NA,TRBV5-1,14,TRBJ1-2,TGCGCCAGCAGCCCGGGGTGGGGTGACTATGGCTACACCTTC,CASSPGWGDYGYTF
TRBD2,NA,TRBV10-3,16,TRBJ2-1,TGTGCCATCAGTGAGGAGAGGACTAGCGGCTACAATGAGCAGTTCTTC,CAISEERTSGYNEQFF
TRBD1,few,TRBV12-5,14,TRBJ1-1,TGTGCTAGTGGTCTCGGACAGGGGGCAACTGAAGCTTTCTTT,CASGLGQGATEAFF
TRBD1,NA,TRBV6-5,15,TRBJ1-2,TGTGCCAGCAGTCCGCCGACAGGGGTTCGGTCTGGCTACACCTTC,CASSPPTGVRSGYTF